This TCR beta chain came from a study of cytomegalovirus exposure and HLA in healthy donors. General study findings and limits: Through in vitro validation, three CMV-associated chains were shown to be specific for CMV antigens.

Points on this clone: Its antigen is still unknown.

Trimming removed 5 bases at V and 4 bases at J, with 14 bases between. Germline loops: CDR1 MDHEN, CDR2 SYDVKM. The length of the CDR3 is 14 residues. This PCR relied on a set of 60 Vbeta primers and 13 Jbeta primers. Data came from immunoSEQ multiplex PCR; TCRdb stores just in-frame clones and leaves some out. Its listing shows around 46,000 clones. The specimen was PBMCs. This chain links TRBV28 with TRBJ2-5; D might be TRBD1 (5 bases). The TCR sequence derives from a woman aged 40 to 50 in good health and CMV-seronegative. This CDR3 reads CASSQRGRGETQYF. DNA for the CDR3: TGTGCCAGCAGTCAAAGGGGTAGGGGAGAGACCCAGTACTTC.